The 21 T cell receptor beta chains presented below share a single source sample, sequenced in a study of blood T cell repertoires in COVID-19. Generated by immunoSEQ multiplex PCR, the TCRdb table keeps only in-frame clones and is missing some. The table lists 130,000 or so clones, 75% to 85% of them singletons. Sequenced input: peripheral blood. The receptors derive from a man older than 75 with acute or convalescent COVID-19.

Many counts were recorded for this clone. The genes are TRBV7-2 and TRBJ1-6; D gene unclear. Germline lookup yields CDR1 SGHTA and CDR2 FQGNSA. There are 14 residues in the CDR3. The V end lost 4 bases, the J end lost 6 bases, and 10 bases lay between the germline ends. CDR3 loop: CASSYSEINSPLHF. The CDR3 DNA reads as TGTGCCAGCAGCTACAGTGAGATTAATTCACCCCTCCACTTT.

The genes are TRBV6-4 and TRBJ1-6; D is ambiguous. Trimming shortened V by 8 bases and J by 6 bases, and 17 bases separated the two germline ends. CDR3 length: 15 residues. Germline-derived CDR1 and CDR2 are MRHNA and SNTAGT. CDR3 region: CASALAPESNSPLHF. As DNA, the CDR3 is TGTGCCAGCGCCCTAGCCCCAGAGAGTAATTCACCCCTCCACTTT.

This rearrangement joins TRBV3-1 (or the pseudogene TRBV3-2) to TRBJ1-2; 7 bases are shared with TRBD1. CDR1 is LGHDT, CDR2 YNNKEL, per germline (reference sequence). The CDR3 sequence is 12 residues long. V lost 5 bases to trimming and J lost 6 bases; unmatched junction nucleotides: 3. Here the CDR3 reads CASSLTGDGYTF. The CDR3, as DNA: TGTGCCAGCAGCTTAACAGGGGATGGCTACACCTTC.

The chain has TRBV15 and TRBJ2-6; TRBD1 matches at 8 bases. The CDR3 contains 18 residues. V trimming: 0 bases; J trimming: 4 bases; junction bases outside the gene matches: 8. CDR1 is LNHNV, CDR2 YYDKDF, per germline (reference sequence). The CDR3 here is CATSRDRGLLRGANVLTF. The CDR3 DNA sequence: TGTGCCACCAGCAGAGACAGGGGGCTCCTTAGAGGGGCCAACGTCCTGACTTTC.

This rearrangement joins TRBV9 to TRBJ1-6; D is unclear. V was shortened by 0 bases and J by 0 bases, with 7 bases between the two germline ends. The CDR3 covers 16 residues. Germline V gene data show CDR1 as SGDLS and CDR2 as YYNGEE. The CDR3 protein is CASSVGGSSYNSPLHF. The CDR3 nucleotides read TGTGCCAGCAGCGTAGGCGGGAGCTCCTATAATTCACCCCTCCACTTT.

This rearrangement joins TRBV4-1 to TRBJ2-1, with D perhaps matching TRBD2 (6 bases). Trimming took off 4 bases at V and 2 bases at J, with 15 bases between the two ends. The germline CDR1 and CDR2 sequences are MGHRA and YSYEKL. The CDR3 has 16 amino acids. CDR3 DNA: TGCGCCAGCAGCCTCTTAGTGGGGGGACCCTACAATGAGCAGTTCTTC. This gives the protein CASSLLVGGPYNEQFF.

The chain couples TRBV25-1 to TRBJ2-3, with D tentatively TRBD1 (6 bases). The CDR3 sequence is 17 residues long. The germline gives CDR1 MGHDK, CDR2 SYGVNS. V gave up 6 bases and J gave up 3 bases, with 22 bases separating them. The CDR3 nucleotides are TGTGCCAGCAGACCGGTCGGACAGACCCCTGGAACAGATACGCAGTATTTT. It translates to CASRPVGQTPGTDTQYF.

This chain links TRBV27 with TRBJ2-7; D is ambiguous. V was trimmed by 6 bases and J by 2 bases, leaving 17 bases between them. The CDR3 sequence is 15 residues long. Germline assignment: CDR1 MNHEY and CDR2 SMNVEV (reference sequence). As DNA, the CDR3 is TGTGCCAGCAGATCATTCCAGGTTTACCCCTACGAGCAGTACTTC. It yields the protein CASRSFQVYPYEQYF.

The CDR3 is CASSGPFLTSGGPTVGTQYF. The CDR3 region has the DNA TGTGCCAGCAGTGGACCGTTCTTGACTAGCGGGGGGCCGACAGTCGGTACGCAGTATTTT. The V call is TRBV9, the J call TRBJ2-3, with TRBD2 matching 13 bases. The V gene end was trimmed by 5 bases and the J gene end by 8 bases; junction bases not matched to a gene: 23. CDR3 size: 20 residues. Looked up from germline, CDR1 is SGDLS and CDR2 is YYNGEE.

The chain recombines TRBV7-2 with TRBJ1-2, with D maybe TRBD1 (5 bases). Germline loops: CDR1 SGHTA, CDR2 FQGNSA. This CDR3 is 17 amino acids long. V shed 2 bases and J shed 3 bases, with 19 bases lying between them. The CDR3 is CASSLTAREGVYYGYTF. CDR3 nucleotides: TGTGCCAGCAGCTTAACTGCCAGGGAGGGTGTCTACTATGGCTACACCTTC. Full variable domain (missing parts from reference TRBV7-2 and TRBJ1-2): GAGVSQSPSNKVTEKGKDVELRCDPISGHTALYWYRQSLGQGLEFLIYFQGNSAPDKSGLPSDRFSAERTGGSVSTLTIQRTQQEDSAVYLCASSLTAREGVYYGYTFGSGTRLTVV.

The chain is built from TRBV7-2 and TRBJ1-3; D call uncertain. The CDR3 extends over 15 amino acids. V lost 1 base to trimming and J lost 2 bases, with 9 bases between them. Germline V CDR1 and CDR2: SGHTA, FQGNSA. CDR3 nucleotides: TGTGCCAGCAGCTTAGTTGGAGCACCTGGAAACACCATATATTTT. Translated, it gives CASSLVGAPGNTIYF.

The chain couples TRBV5-1 to TRBJ1-1; D perhaps matches TRBD1 (6 bases). Trimming took 0 bases from V and 2 from J, leaving 8 bases between them. This CDR3 comprises 14 residues. The germline CDR1 and CDR2 sequences are SGHRS and YFSETQ. The CDR3: CASSLGGRNTEAFF. In nucleotides, the CDR3 is TGCGCCAGCAGCTTGGGGGGGCGAAACACTGAAGCTTTCTTT.

DNA for the CDR3: TGCAGCGTTGAAGTTAACTCCTACAATGAGCAGTTCTTC. This encodes CSVEVNSYNEQFF. V gene TRBV29-1 combines with J gene TRBJ2-1; D is undetermined. CDR3 length: 13 residues. V lost 1 base to trimming and J lost 0 bases, with 4 bases between them. CDR1 and CDR2 from the germline V gene are SQVTM and ANQGSEA.

The V and J genes are TRBV27 and TRBJ2-1; 11 bases are a match to TRBD2. Germline CDR1 is MNHEY and CDR2 is SMNVEV (reference sequence). Trimming cost V 8 bases and J 3 bases; bases outside gene matches: 6. The CDR3 totals 15 residues. The CDR3 DNA follows: TGTGCCAGCTTTAGCGGGGGGGCGAACTACAATGAGCAGTTCTTC. It encodes CASFSGGANYNEQFF.

The chain's CDR3 is CAIKGLINSPLHF. CDR3 coding DNA: TGTGCCATCAAAGGACTGATTAATTCACCCCTCCACTTT. The gene calls are TRBV10-3 and TRBJ1-6; D uncertain. The CDR3 spans 13 residues. The germline CDR1 and CDR2 sequences are ENHRY and SYGVKD. The V and J ends lost 7 bases and 6 bases respectively, with 10 bases between them.

This clone was observed a few times. This chain uses TRBV12-5 with TRBJ1-3, with 8 bases identical to TRBD1. The germline CDR1 and CDR2 sequences are LGHNT and FRNRAP. The CDR3 contains 14 residues. V lost 4 bases, J lost 4 bases, and 3 bases stayed unmatched. In DNA form, the CDR3 reads TGTGCTAGTGGTTGGACAGGGCCAGGAAACACCATATATTTT. It codes for CASGWTGPGNTIYF.

This chain uses TRBV27 with TRBJ2-7; 7 bases match TRBD1. Unmatched junction bases numbered 13, after V lost 8 bases and J lost 0 bases. The CDR3 loop spans 16 amino acids. In germline, CDR1 is MNHEY, CDR2 SMNVEV (reference sequence). The CDR3 reads CASAPLVWDSSYEQYF. The CDR3 bases are TGTGCCAGCGCTCCTTTGGTATGGGACAGCTCCTACGAGCAGTACTTC.

The chain has TRBV6-2 or TRBV6-3 and TRBJ1-1; D is ambiguous. The germline V gene encodes CDR1 MNHEY and CDR2 SVGEGT. V dropped 8 bases and J dropped 3 bases, with 16 bases sitting between them. CDR3 size: 14 residues. The CDR3 loop reads CASRPGGPHTEAFF. The CDR3 nucleotides are TGTGCCAGCCGCCCGGGAGGCCCTCACACTGAAGCTTTCTTT.

V is TRBV13 and J is TRBJ2-3; D may be TRBD1 (5 bases). This CDR3 is built from 17 residues. V lost 0 bases, J lost 2 bases, and 15 bases lay in between. The germline gives CDR1 PRHDT, CDR2 FYEKMQ (reference sequence). The CDR3 DNA reads as TGTGCCAGCAGCTTAGGACTCGCTACAGGTGACACAGATACGCAGTATTTT. Amino acid sequence: CASSLGLATGDTDTQYF.

The CDR3 DNA is TGTGCCAGCAGTTACCGGGACAGGGGGTCCTACGAGCAGTACTTC. It specifies CASSYRDRGSYEQYF. The J gene is TRBJ2-7, the V gene TRBV6-5; TRBD1 matches 11 bases. Germline trimming cut 2 bases from V and 1 base from J; bases unmatched to any gene: 1. This CDR3 contains 15 residues. Germline CDR1 and CDR2: MNHEY and SVGAGI.

V gene TRBV18 combines with J gene TRBJ2-3, with a possible D match to TRBD1 (5 bases). The V end was cut by 5 bases, the J end by 3 bases, with 9 bases between. Germline V gene sequence: CDR1 KGHSH, CDR2 LQKENI. This CDR3 is 13 amino acids long. The CDR3: CASSATATDTQYF. The CDR3 nucleotides read TGTGCCAGCTCAGCGACAGCAACAGATACGCAGTATTTT.